The clone carrying this TCR beta chain was counted many times. The antigen is not known. Trimming removed 0 bases at V and 5 bases at J, with 16 bases between. This CDR3 is built from 16 residues. This sample was included in a study of response to subunit inactivated influenza vaccine. Via MiXCR, TCRdb re-called the RT-PCR reads, giving one row per CDR3 protein. This table has fewer than 250,000 distinct CDR3 sequences, 14% appearing once. Study-wide results and caveats: T cells newly recruited by each seasonal influenza vaccination are few, the authors suggested.

Sequencing was performed on CD8+ T cells sorted from PBMCs, taken more than 4 days after vaccination. The sequence came from a man in his forties or fifties who received an inactivated influenza vaccine. This chain connects TRBV12-3 or TRBV12-4 to TRBJ1-2; D may be TRBD1 (6 bases). The CDR3 reads CASSLAYGGLAYGYTF. The CDR3 DNA reads TGTGCCAGCAGTTTAGCGTATGGGGGGCTCGCGTATGGCTACACCTTC.